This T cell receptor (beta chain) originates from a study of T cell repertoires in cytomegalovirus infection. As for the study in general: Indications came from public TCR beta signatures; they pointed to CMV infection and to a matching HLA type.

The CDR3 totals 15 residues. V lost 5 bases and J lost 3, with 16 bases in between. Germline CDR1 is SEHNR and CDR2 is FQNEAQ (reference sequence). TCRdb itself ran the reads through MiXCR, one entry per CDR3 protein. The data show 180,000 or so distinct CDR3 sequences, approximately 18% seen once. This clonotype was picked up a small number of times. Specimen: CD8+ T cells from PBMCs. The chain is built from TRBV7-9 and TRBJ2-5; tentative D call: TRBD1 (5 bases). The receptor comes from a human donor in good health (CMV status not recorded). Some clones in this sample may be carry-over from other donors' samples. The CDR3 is CASSRKVVREETQYF. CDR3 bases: TGTGCCAGCAGCCGAAAGGTTGTCAGGGAAGAGACCCAGTACTTC.